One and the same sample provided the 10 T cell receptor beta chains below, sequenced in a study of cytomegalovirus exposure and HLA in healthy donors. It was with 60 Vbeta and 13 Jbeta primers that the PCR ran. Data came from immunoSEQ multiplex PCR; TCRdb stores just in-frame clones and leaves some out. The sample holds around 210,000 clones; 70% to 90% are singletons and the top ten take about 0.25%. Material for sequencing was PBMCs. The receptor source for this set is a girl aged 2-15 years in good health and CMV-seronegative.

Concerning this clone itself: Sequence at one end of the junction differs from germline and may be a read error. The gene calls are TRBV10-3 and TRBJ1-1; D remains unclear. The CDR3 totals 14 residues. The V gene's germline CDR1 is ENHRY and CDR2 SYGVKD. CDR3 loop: CAISPEVPNPEAFF. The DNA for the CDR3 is TGTGCCATCAGCCCCGAGGTACCGAACCCTGAAGCTTTCTTT.

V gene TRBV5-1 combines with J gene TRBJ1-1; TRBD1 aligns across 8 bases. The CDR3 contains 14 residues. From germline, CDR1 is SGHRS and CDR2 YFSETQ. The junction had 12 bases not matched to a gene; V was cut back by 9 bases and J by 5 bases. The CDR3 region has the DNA TGCGCCACCAGGGCCGGACAGGGAGCAACTGAAGCTTTCTTT. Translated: CATRAGQGATEAFF.

Written as DNA, the CDR3 is TGTGCCAGCAGGTCCAACAGGGGACTGGGTGAAGCTTTCTTT. Its protein product is CASRSNRGLGEAFF. The rearrangement joins TRBV6-1 to TRBJ1-1; 7 bases fit TRBD1. J was trimmed by 7 bases and V by 6 bases; bases with no gene match: 11. CDR3 length equals 14 residues. Germline V gene sequence: CDR1 MNHNS, CDR2 SASEGT.

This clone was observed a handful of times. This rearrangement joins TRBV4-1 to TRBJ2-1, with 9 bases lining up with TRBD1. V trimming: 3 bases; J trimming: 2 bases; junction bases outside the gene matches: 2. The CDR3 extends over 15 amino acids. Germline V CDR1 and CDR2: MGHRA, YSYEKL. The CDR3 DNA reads TGCGCCAGCAGCCAGGACAGGGGCCCCTACAATGAGCAGTTCTTC. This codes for CASSQDRGPYNEQFF.

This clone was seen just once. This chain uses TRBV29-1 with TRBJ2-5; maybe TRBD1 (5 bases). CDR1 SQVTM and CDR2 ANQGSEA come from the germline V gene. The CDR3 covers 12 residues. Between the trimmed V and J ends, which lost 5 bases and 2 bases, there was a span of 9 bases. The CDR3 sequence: CSVLQGQETQYF. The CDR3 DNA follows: TGCAGCGTTCTCCAGGGACAAGAGACCCAGTACTTC.

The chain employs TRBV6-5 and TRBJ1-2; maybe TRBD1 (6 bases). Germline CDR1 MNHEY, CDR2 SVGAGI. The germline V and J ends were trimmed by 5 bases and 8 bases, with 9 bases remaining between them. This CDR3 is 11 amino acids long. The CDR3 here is CASSHRDGYTF. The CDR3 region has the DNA TGTGCCAGCAGTCACAGGGACGGCTACACCTTC.

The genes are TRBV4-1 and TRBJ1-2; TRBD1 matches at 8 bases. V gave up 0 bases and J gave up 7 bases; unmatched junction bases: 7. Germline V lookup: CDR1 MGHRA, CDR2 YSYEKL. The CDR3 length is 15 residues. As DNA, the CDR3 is TGCGCCAGCAGCCAAGAATACAGGGGGGGGTCTGGCTACACCTTC. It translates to CASSQEYRGGSGYTF.

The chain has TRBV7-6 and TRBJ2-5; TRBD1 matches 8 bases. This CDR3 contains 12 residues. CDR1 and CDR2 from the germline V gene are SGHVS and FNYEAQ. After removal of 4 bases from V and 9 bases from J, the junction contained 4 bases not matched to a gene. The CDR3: CASSSLTGAQYF. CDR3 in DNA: TGTGCCAGCAGCTCCCTGACAGGGGCCCAGTACTTC.

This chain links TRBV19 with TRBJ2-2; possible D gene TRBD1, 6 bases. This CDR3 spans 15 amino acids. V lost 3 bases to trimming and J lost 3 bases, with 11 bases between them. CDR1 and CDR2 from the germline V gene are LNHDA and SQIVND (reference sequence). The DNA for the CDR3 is TGTGCCAGTAGTATCCACAGGGCGGACACCGGGGAGCTGTTTTTT. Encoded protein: CASSIHRADTGELFF.

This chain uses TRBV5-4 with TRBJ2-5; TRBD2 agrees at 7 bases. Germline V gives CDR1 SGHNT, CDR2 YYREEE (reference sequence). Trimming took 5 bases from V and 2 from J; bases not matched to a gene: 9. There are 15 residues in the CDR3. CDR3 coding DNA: TGTGCCAGCAGGGCCAGCGGGATCGTACAAGAGACCCAGTACTTC. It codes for CASRASGIVQETQYF.